Below, 20 T cell receptor beta chains from the same sample are listed, as sequenced in a study of T cell responses to AZD1222 COVID-19 vaccine. The assay was immunoSEQ multiplex PCR, and TCRdb's table has in-frame clones only and misses some. Of over 65,000 clones listed, roughly 90% are singletons. Sample: peripheral blood, taken on day 0 of AZD1222 vaccination. The receptors here all came from an adult in good health.

V is TRBV5-1 and J is TRBJ1-2, with TRBD1 matching 8 bases. CDR1 and CDR2 from the germline V gene are SGHRS and YFSETQ. The CDR3 contains 15 residues. V shed 0 bases and J 4 bases; nucleotides not matched to a gene: 5. CDR3 in amino acids: CASSLATGVGYGYTF. In DNA form, the CDR3 reads TGCGCCAGCAGCTTGGCGACAGGGGTCGGCTATGGCTACACCTTC.

The chain couples TRBV2 to TRBJ1-5; TRBD1 might be the D (6 bases). Per germline, CDR1 SNHLY and CDR2 FYNNEI. V was pared by 7 bases and J by 6 bases, with 13 bases between. This CDR3 has 13 amino acids. CDR3 protein: CASTTGSSQPQHF. The CDR3 region has the DNA TGTGCCAGCACCACAGGGTCGTCTCAGCCCCAGCATTTT.

This clone occurred once. This chain uses TRBV11-2 with TRBJ2-7, with D possibly being TRBD2 (5 bases). The CDR3 is 11 amino acids. Per the germline V gene, CDR1 is SGHAT and CDR2 is FQNNGV. CDR3 DNA sequence: TGTGTGAGGCGACCAGAGGGCGAGCAGTACTTC. Amino acid sequence: CVRRPEGEQYF.

J is TRBJ1-4 and V is TRBV12-3 or TRBV12-4; D is possibly TRBD1 (5 bases). V was trimmed by 5 bases and J by 8 bases, leaving 9 bases between them. CDR3 length: 12 residues. The CDR3 here is CASSGTAEKLFF. The CDR3 DNA sequence: TGTGCCAGCAGTGGGACCGCGGAAAAACTGTTTTTT.

This clone is a singleton in its sample. The chain couples TRBV27 to TRBJ1-1, with D perhaps matching TRBD1 (6 bases). The CDR3 is made up of 14 amino acids. V was pared by 5 bases and J by 4 bases, with 14 bases between. CDR1 and CDR2 (germline): MNHEY, SMNVEV (reference sequence). The CDR3 sequence: CASSPQTGLTEAFF. For the CDR3, the DNA is TGTGCCAGCAGTCCCCAGACAGGACTCACTGAAGCTTTCTTT.

The CDR3 sequence: CASSRGLASYNEQFF. The CDR3 region has the DNA TGTGCCAGCAGCAGGGGCCTCGCCTCCTACAATGAGCAGTTCTTC. The J gene is TRBJ2-1, the V gene TRBV9; tentatively, D is TRBD1 (5 bases). The length of the CDR3 is 15 residues. CDR1 is SGDLS, CDR2 YYNGEE, per germline. V lost 4 bases and J 0 bases, leaving 11 bases between the germline ends.

This chain connects TRBV6-1 to TRBJ2-7; D gene ambiguous. V lost 10 bases and J lost 1, with 11 bases in between. This CDR3 is 12 amino acids long. In germline, CDR1 is MNHNS, CDR2 SASEGT. The CDR3 DNA reads TGTGCCACCGTCGGCAAATCCTACGAGCAGTACTTC. It is translated as CATVGKSYEQYF.

The chain is built from TRBV5-6 and TRBJ1-3; perhaps TRBD1 as D (5 bases). Germline assignment: CDR1 SGHDT and CDR2 YYEEEE. The germline V and J ends were trimmed by 4 bases and 1 base, with 9 bases remaining between them. The CDR3 runs 14 residues. CDR3 in DNA: TGTGCCAGCAGCGGTCGGGGGTCTGGAAACACCATATATTTT. Residues: CASSGRGSGNTIYF.

This chain links TRBV19 with TRBJ2-7; no definite D call. V lost 5 bases and J lost 4, with 12 bases in between. The CDR3 sequence is 13 residues long. The germline CDR1 and CDR2 sequences are LNHDA and SQIVND (reference sequence). The CDR3 reads CASSVLLGYEQYF. The CDR3 DNA is TGTGCCAGTAGTGTCCTCCTGGGATACGAGCAGTACTTC.

The DNA for the CDR3 is TGTGCCAGCAGGATCCGTATCGAGTCCAATTCACCCCTCCACTTT. This translates into CASRIRIESNSPLHF. This chain uses TRBV11-2 with TRBJ1-6, with D unclear. Germline V gene sequence: CDR1 SGHAT, CDR2 FQNNGV. The CDR3 sequence is 15 residues long. Trimming took 6 bases from V and 7 from J, leaving 16 bases between them.

This clone has just a few counts. This chain joins TRBV7-8 and TRBJ2-5, with a possible D match to TRBD1 (6 bases). Trimming removed 5 bases at V and 0 bases at J, with 16 bases between. CDR1 is SGHVS, CDR2 FQNEAQ, per germline. This CDR3 has 16 residues. The CDR3 bases are TGTGCCAGCAGCCTGTACAGTAGGGGGTACCAAGAGACCCAGTACTTC. This codes for CASSLYSRGYQETQYF.

This chain uses TRBV7-9 with TRBJ1-2, with D possibly TRBD1 on 5 matching bases. The CDR3 spans 12 residues. V lost 0 bases and J lost 8, with 7 bases in between. Per the germline V gene, CDR1 is SEHNR and CDR2 is FQNEAQ (reference sequence). The CDR3 here is CASSLARGGYTF. The CDR3 DNA reads as TGTGCCAGCAGCTTAGCTAGGGGAGGCTACACCTTC. The full variable domain, completed using reference TRBV7-9 and TRBJ1-2, is DTGVSQNPRHKITKRGQNVTFRCDPISEHNRLYWYRQTLGQGPEFLTYFQNEAQLEKSRLLSDRFSAERPKGSFSTLEIQRTEQGDSAMYLCASSLARGGYTFGSGTRLTVV.

CDR3: CASSPPRGAEAQETQYF. CDR3 nucleotides: TGTGCCAGCTCACCACCGAGGGGAGCGGAGGCGCAAGAGACCCAGTACTTC. This rearrangement joins TRBV18 to TRBJ2-5; D may be TRBD1 or TRBD2 (5 bases each). The CDR3 spans 17 residues. The germline CDR1 and CDR2 sequences are KGHSH and LQKENI. V was cut by 0 bases and J by 2 bases, with 16 bases left in between.

A note on this clone: A read error may produce the germline difference seen at one junction end. V usage is TRBV12-3 or TRBV12-4 and J usage is TRBJ1-2; TRBD1 aligns across 7 bases. This CDR3 region has 11 residues. CDR3: CASSLRTGVAF. CDR3 sequence (DNA): TGTGCCAGCAGTCTTCGGACAGGAGTCGCCTTC.

The gene calls are TRBV7-2 and TRBJ1-5; 7 bases map to TRBD1. The CDR3 has 13 residues. V lost 2 bases, J lost 7 bases, and 2 bases stayed unmatched. CDR1 and CDR2 from the germline V gene are SGHTA and FQGNSA. The CDR3 is CASSLTGEQPQHF. The CDR3 DNA reads as TGTGCCAGCAGCTTAACAGGGGAACAGCCCCAGCATTTT.

The chain carries TRBV20-1 and TRBJ1-2; D remains ambiguous. Germline CDR1 reads DFQATT; CDR2 reads SNEGSKA (reference sequence). This CDR3 is built from 10 residues. V was cut by 5 bases and J by 8 bases, with 9 bases left in between. The CDR3 loop reads CSADDRGYTF. In nucleotides, the CDR3 is TGCAGTGCTGACGATAGGGGCTACACCTTC.

The V call is TRBV11-2, the J call TRBJ1-5, with a tentative D call TRBD1 (5 bases). Germline V gene data show CDR1 as SGHAT and CDR2 as FQNNGV. V was clipped by 4 bases and J by 1 base, with 11 bases between them. This CDR3 is built from 15 residues. This chain's CDR3 is CASSSQGGSNQPQHF. The CDR3 DNA is TGTGCCAGCAGCTCTCAGGGTGGGAGCAATCAGCCCCAGCATTTT.

The rearrangement joins TRBV7-2 to TRBJ1-5; D is ambiguous. Germline values: CDR1 SGHTA, CDR2 FQGNSA. Trimming pared 4 bases from V and 3 bases from J, leaving 7 bases between. The CDR3 runs to 13 residues. CDR3 loop: CASSSTHNQPQHF. In nucleotides, the CDR3 is TGTGCCAGCAGCTCAACACACAATCAGCCCCAGCATTTT.

This clone was counted once. CDR3 sequence: CASSYRGPGQPQHF. The CDR3 DNA sequence: TGTGCCAGCAGTTACAGGGGGCCGGGTCAGCCCCAGCATTTT. The V gene is TRBV6-5, the J gene TRBJ1-5; the match to TRBD1 covers 7 bases. The trim removed 2 bases at V and 6 bases at J, leaving 4 bases unmatched. Germline assignment: CDR1 MNHEY and CDR2 SVGAGI. The CDR3 has 14 residues.

This clone showed up just a few times. The sample carries other DNA sequences with the same CDR3. The CDR3 region is CASSPQGNQPQHF. The CDR3 DNA sequence: TGTGCCAGCTCCCCCCAGGGAAATCAGCCCCAGCATTTT. V usage is TRBV18 and J usage is TRBJ1-5; TRBD1 might be the D (5 bases). Looked up from germline, CDR1 is KGHSH and CDR2 is LQKENI. The germline V and J ends were trimmed by 6 bases and 4 bases, with 10 bases remaining between them. The CDR3 extends over 13 amino acids.